Included here is one TCR beta chain sequence, with context. Its antigen remains unknown. CDR1 is MDHEN, CDR2 SYDVKM, per germline. This CDR3 comprises 14 residues. The V gene lost 3 bases and the J gene lost 4 bases, with 10 bases spanning the gap. The data are from a study of beta chain features in type 1 diabetes. Study at large: Healthy donors and patients showed comparable age, gender and cell yields.

The isolated RNA, all of it, was reverse transcribed, so expressed TCRB transcripts were what got sequenced. Repertoires were generated with immunoSEQ multiplex PCR, while TCRdb's copy carries only in-frame clones and drops some. This table has around 260,000 clones, roughly 22% appearing once. General study results and limits: TCRB CDR3s were moderately but significantly shorter in Type 1 diabetes patients in all four CD4+ subsets.

V usage is TRBV28 and J usage is TRBJ2-1; tentative D call: TRBD2 (6 bases). The source of this sequence is a woman aged 40 to 49 with type 1 diabetes. The source material was naive CD4+ T cells from blood. The CDR3 coding sequence is TGTGCCAGCAGTTTCGGGAGTGTATACAATGAGCAGTTCTTC. Translation gives CASSFGSVYNEQFF.